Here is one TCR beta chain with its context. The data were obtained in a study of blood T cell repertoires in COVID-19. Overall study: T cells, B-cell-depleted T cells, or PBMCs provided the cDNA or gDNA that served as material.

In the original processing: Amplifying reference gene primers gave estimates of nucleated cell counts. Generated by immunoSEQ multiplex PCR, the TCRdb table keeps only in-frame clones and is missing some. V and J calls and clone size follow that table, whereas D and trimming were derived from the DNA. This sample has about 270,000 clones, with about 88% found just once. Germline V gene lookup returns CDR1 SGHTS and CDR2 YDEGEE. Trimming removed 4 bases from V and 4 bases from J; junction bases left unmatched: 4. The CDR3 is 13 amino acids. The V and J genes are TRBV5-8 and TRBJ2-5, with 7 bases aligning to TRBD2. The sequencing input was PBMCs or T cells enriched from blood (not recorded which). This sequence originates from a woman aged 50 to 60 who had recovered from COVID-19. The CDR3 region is CASSDIAGETQYF. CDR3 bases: TGTGCCAGCAGCGACATAGCGGGAGAGACCCAGTACTTC. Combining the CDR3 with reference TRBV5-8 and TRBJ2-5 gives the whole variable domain EAGVTQSPTHLIKTRGQQATLRCSPISGHTSVYWYQQALGLGLQFLLWYDEGEERNRGNFPPRFSGRQFPNYSSELNVNALELEDSALYLCASSDIAGETQYFGPGTRLLVL.